This T cell receptor (beta chain) was identified in a study of OX40 agonist ivuxolimab in advanced cancers. Study-wide background: Patients assigned to dose escalation were diagnosed with hepatocellular carcinoma, melanoma, renal cell or head and neck cancer.

Germline V gene lookup returns CDR1 SGHNT and CDR2 YYREEE (reference sequence). The CDR3 consists of 17 residues. As regards this clone: The junction shows a germline mismatch at one end, possibly a read error.

TCRdb keeps only in-frame clones here, not all; method: immunoSEQ multiplex PCR. The table includes about 88,000 clones, more than 80% detected once. The sequenced sample was CD4+ or CD8+ T cells sorted from blood, obtained in a trial of the OX40 agonist ivuxolimab. This sequence originates from an adult with an advanced solid tumor such as melanoma, head and neck, liver or kidney cancer. The chain recombines TRBV5-4 with TRBJ2-6; 8 bases line up with TRBD2. CDR3 residues: CASSLGGGNSGANVLTF. The DNA of the CDR3 is TGTGCCAGCAGTTTGGGCGGGGGGAACTCTGGGGCCAACGTCCTGACTTTC. The full variable domain, in which reference TRBV5-4 and TRBJ2-6 provide the parts outside the CDR3, is ETGVTQSPTHLIKTRGQQVTLRCSSQSGHNTVSWYQQALGQGPQFIFQYYREEENGRGNFPPRFSGLQFPNYSSELNVNALELDDSALYLCASSLGGGNSGANVLTFGAGSRLTVL.